This T cell receptor (beta chain) is drawn from a study of CD8 T cells in Susac syndrome. About the research overall: At blood draw, Susac syndrome patients were therapy-naive, on corticosteroids, or on intravenous immunoglobulin alone.

Sequencing of TCR beta was carried out in blood CD8+ and CD4+ T cells. TEMRA cells were FACS-enriched and CD8+ and CD4+ T cells negatively isolated. The CDR3 is 12 amino acids. Trimming removed 2 bases from V and 4 bases from J, with 8 bases in between. Germline CDR1 is GTSNPN and CDR2 is SVGIG (reference sequence). The RNA, roughly 0.45 to 1 ug, was put through reverse transcription using random hexamers. Coverage of TCR beta CDR3 amplification by immunoSEQ multiplex PCR extended to 54 Vbeta and 13 Jbeta. TCRdb redid the calling of the immunoSEQ multiplex PCR reads with MiXCR, one entry per CDR3 protein. The sample records about 140,000 distinct CDR3 sequences, more than 85% being singletons.

This receptor was taken from a human donor with Susac syndrome. The sample comprised CD4+ T cells from PBMCs. This sequence joins TRBV30 and TRBJ1-2; D not certain. CDR3 in amino acids: CAWSPGSYGYTF. In DNA, the CDR3 is TGTGCCTGGAGTCCCGGGTCCTATGGCTACACCTTC.